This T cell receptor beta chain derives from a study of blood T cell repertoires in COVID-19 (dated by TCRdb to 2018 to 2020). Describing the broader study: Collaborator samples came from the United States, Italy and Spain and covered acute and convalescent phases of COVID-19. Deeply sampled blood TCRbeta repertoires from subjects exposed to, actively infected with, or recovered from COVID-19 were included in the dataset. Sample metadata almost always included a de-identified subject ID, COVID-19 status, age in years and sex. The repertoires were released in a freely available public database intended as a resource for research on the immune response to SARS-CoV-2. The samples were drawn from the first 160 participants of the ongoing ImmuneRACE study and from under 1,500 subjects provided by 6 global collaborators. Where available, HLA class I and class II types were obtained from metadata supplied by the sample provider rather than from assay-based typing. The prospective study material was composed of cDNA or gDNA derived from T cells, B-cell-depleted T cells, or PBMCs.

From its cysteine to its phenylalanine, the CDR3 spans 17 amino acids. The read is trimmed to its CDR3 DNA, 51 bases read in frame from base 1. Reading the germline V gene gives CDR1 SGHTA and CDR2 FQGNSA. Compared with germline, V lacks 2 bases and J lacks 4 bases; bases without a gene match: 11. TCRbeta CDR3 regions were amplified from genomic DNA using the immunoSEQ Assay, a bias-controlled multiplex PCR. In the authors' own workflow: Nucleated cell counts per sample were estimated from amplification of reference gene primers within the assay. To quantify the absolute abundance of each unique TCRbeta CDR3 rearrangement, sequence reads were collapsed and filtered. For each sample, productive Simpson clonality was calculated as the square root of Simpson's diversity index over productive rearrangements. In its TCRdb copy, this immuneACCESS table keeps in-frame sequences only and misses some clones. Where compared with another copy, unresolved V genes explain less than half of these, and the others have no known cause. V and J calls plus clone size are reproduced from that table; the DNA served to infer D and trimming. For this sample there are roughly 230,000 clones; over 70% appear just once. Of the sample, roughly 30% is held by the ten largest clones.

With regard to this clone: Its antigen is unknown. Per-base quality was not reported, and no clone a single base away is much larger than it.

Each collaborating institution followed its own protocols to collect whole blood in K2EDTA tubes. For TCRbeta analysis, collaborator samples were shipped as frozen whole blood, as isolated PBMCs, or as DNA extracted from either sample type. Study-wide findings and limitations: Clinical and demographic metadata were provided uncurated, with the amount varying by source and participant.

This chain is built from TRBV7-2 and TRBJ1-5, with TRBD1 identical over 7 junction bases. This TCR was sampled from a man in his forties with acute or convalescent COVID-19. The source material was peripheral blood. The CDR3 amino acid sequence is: CASSLKGSGRGNQPQHF. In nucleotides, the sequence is TGTGCCAGCAGCTTAAAAGGGTCGGGCAGGGGGAATCAGCCCCAGCATTTT. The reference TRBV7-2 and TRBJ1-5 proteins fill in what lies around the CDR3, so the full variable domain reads GAGVSQSPSNKVTEKGKDVELRCDPISGHTALYWYRQSLGQGLEFLIYFQGNSAPDKSGLPSDRFSAERTGGSVSTLTIQRTQQEDSAVYLCASSLKGSGRGNQPQHFGDGTRLSIL.